These 17 T cell receptor beta chains originate from one sample sequenced in a study of T cell responses to AZD1222 COVID-19 vaccine. The table came from immunoSEQ multiplex PCR; TCRdb's copy has only in-frame clones and leaves some out. The sample has around 150,000 clones, under 95% seen once. Sequencing was performed on peripheral blood, taken 28 days after the second AZD1222 dose. These receptors were collected from an adult who received the AZD1222 COVID-19 vaccine.

This clone was counted a few times. The chain uses TRBV19 and TRBJ1-5; a possible D gene is TRBD1 (5 bases). This CDR3 region has 15 residues. The V and J ends lost 10 bases and 0 bases respectively, with 16 bases between them. Per the germline V gene, CDR1 is LNHDA and CDR2 is SQIVND (reference sequence). The CDR3 nucleotides read TGTGCCACTAAACGGGACCGATATAGCAATCAGCCCCAGCATTTT. It yields the protein CATKRDRYSNQPQHF.

The V and J genes are TRBV6-2 or TRBV6-3 and TRBJ2-1; TRBD2 might be the D (6 bases). The CDR3 contains 17 residues. Germline CDR1 MNHEY, CDR2 SVGEGT. Trimming took off 7 bases at V and 2 bases at J, with 21 bases between the two ends. Here the CDR3 reads CASTPEVRDSTYNEQFF. The CDR3 DNA reads TGTGCCAGCACCCCCGAGGTGCGGGACTCAACCTACAATGAGCAGTTCTTC.

This chain connects TRBV25-1 to TRBJ1-1, with 8 bases fitting TRBD1. This CDR3 comprises 14 residues. V shed 3 bases, J shed 5 bases, and the junction held 5 bases outside the gene matches. CDR1 is MGHDK, CDR2 SYGVNS, per germline. In DNA, the CDR3 is TGTGCCAGCAGTGACGGACAGGGAAGAACTGAAGCTTTCTTT. Its protein is CASSDGQGRTEAFF.

CDR3 in DNA: TGTGCCAGCAGCTTAGCGCGCCGGCGCGGTGGCTACACCTTC. It is translated as CASSLARRRGGYTF. The V and J genes are TRBV7-2 and TRBJ1-2; no firm D call. Germline V gene data show CDR1 as SGHTA and CDR2 as FQGNSA. The length of the CDR3 is 14 residues. With 0 bases removed from V and 7 bases from J, the gap between germline ends came to 12 bases.

Notes on this clone: Other DNA sequences in the same sample also yield this CDR3. The chain has TRBV6-5 and TRBJ2-3; no clear D gene. The germline V gene has CDR1 MNHEY and CDR2 SVGAGI. Trimming cost V 8 bases and J 0 bases, with 3 bases left between them. The CDR3 loop spans 11 amino acids. CDR3 protein: CASSSTDTQYF. In nucleotides, the CDR3 is TGTGCCAGCTCAAGCACAGATACGCAGTATTTT.

Here the CDR3 DNA reads TGTGCCAGCAGCCACAACGCGGGACTAGCGGACTACGAGCAGTACTTC. It codes for CASSHNAGLADYEQYF. This sequence joins TRBV11-2 and TRBJ2-7, with 11 bases that match TRBD2. The CDR3 is made up of 16 amino acids. Germline-derived CDR1 and CDR2 are SGHAT and FQNNGV. V lost 5 bases and J lost 3; bases outside the gene matches: 9.

This sequence joins TRBV6-5 and TRBJ1-2; D is undetermined. CDR1 and CDR2 (germline): MNHEY, SVGAGI. The CDR3 extends over 13 amino acids. Trimming removed 4 bases at V and 6 bases at J, with 12 bases between. DNA of the CDR3: TGTGCCAGCAGTTTAAGGACGGCACATGGCTACACCTTC. This gives the protein CASSLRTAHGYTF.

This chain's CDR3 is CASISAGVDYGYTF. The CDR3 DNA reads as TGTGCCAGCATATCGGCAGGGGTCGACTATGGCTACACCTTC. The chain recombines TRBV2 with TRBJ1-2, with D possibly TRBD1 on 6 matching bases. V was cut by 7 bases and J by 3 bases, with 15 bases left in between. CDR3 length: 14 residues. Germline CDR1 is SNHLY and CDR2 is FYNNEI.

V is TRBV4-1 and J is TRBJ2-7, with D possibly matching TRBD2 (5 bases). CDR3 length: 15 amino acids. Per germline, CDR1 MGHRA and CDR2 YSYEKL. The V end was cut by 1 base, the J end by 4 bases, with 14 bases between. Here the CDR3 DNA reads TGCGCCAGCAGCCAAGGATCGGGAAATGCATACGAGCAGTACTTC. Translation gives CASSQGSGNAYEQYF.

This sequence joins TRBV19 and TRBJ1-4, with no clear D. The V gene lost 5 bases and the J gene lost 4 bases, with 11 bases spanning the gap. Germline-derived CDR1 and CDR2 are LNHDA and SQIVND (reference sequence). There are 14 residues in the CDR3. In nucleotides, the CDR3 is TGTGCCAGTAGTCGCAGTACAGATAATGAAAAACTGTTTTTT. Its translation: CASSRSTDNEKLFF.

The chain joins TRBV3-1 (or the pseudogene TRBV3-2) to TRBJ1-2; D is ambiguous. CDR3 length equals 13 residues. V lost 3 bases and J lost 5, with 10 bases in between. Germline CDR1 LGHDT, CDR2 YNNKEL (reference sequence). CDR3 amino acids: CASSQAGPYGYTF. The CDR3 nucleotides read TGTGCCAGCAGCCAGGCCGGGCCATATGGCTACACCTTC.

The rearrangement uses TRBV7-2 and TRBJ2-1; TRBD2 is a possible D gene (7 bases). In germline, CDR1 is SGHTA, CDR2 FQGNSA. V shed 1 base and J shed 7 bases, with 14 bases lying between them. The CDR3 covers 15 residues. The CDR3 sequence: CASSLGGGPLNEQFF. The CDR3 bases are TGTGCCAGCAGCTTAGGGGGGGGCCCACTAAATGAGCAGTTCTTC.

V and J are TRBV9 and TRBJ1-5; TRBD1 matches 8 bases. Germline V lookup: CDR1 SGDLS, CDR2 YYNGEE. The CDR3 is 14 amino acids. V trimming: 4 bases; J trimming: 7 bases; junction bases outside the gene matches: 7. Here the CDR3 DNA reads TGTGCCAGCAGCCCCTCAGGGGGCAGCCAGCCCCAGCATTTT. It yields the protein CASSPSGGSQPQHF.

The J gene is TRBJ2-6, the V gene TRBV28; D call uncertain. Germline V CDR1 and CDR2: MDHEN, SYDVKM. V lost 0 bases, J lost 3 bases, and 27 bases lay in between. The CDR3 sequence is 22 residues long. CDR3 sequence: CASSLWPLMRQSQHLGANVLTF. DNA of the CDR3: TGTGCCAGCAGTTTATGGCCCCTTATGAGGCAATCTCAACACCTTGGGGCCAACGTCCTGACTTTC.

The rearrangement joins TRBV19 to TRBJ1-5; unclear D gene. The germline V gene encodes CDR1 LNHDA and CDR2 SQIVND (reference sequence). The CDR3 is 14 amino acids. Trimming took off 3 bases at V and 5 bases at J, with 11 bases between the two ends. The CDR3 bases are TGTGCCAGTAGTATGCAGGCCCGGCATCAGCCCCAGCATTTT. Translated: CASSMQARHQPQHF.

The V call is TRBV2, the J call TRBJ1-1, with D perhaps TRBD1 (6 bases). Deletions cut 10 bases from V and 4 bases from J, with 19 bases between. The V gene's germline CDR1 is SNHLY and CDR2 FYNNEI. The CDR3 consists of 14 residues. The CDR3 reads CATVGTPLSTEAFF. In DNA, the CDR3 is TGTGCCACCGTAGGGACACCGTTGAGCACTGAAGCTTTCTTT.

The J gene is TRBJ2-1, the V gene TRBV5-1; D is perhaps TRBD2 (6 bases). Germline values: CDR1 SGHRS, CDR2 YFSETQ. CDR3 length: 15 residues. The ends were cut back, 0 bases at V and 9 bases at J, with 16 bases in the middle. CDR3 sequence reads: CASSLGGLGWAEQFF. CDR3 in DNA: TGCGCCAGCAGCTTGGGGGGACTCGGCTGGGCTGAGCAGTTCTTC.